Following are 28 T cell receptor beta chains from one sample sequenced in a study of vaccination effects on CD4 cells after COVID-19 (dated by TCRdb to the early 2020s). To identify antigen-specific CD4+ T cell clonotypes by their expansion, the ViraFEST assay first stimulated PBMC with viral peptide pools and then applied TCR sequencing. After less than eleven days of culture, CD4+ T cells were isolated with the EasySep CD4+ T cell isolation kit. Each participant got two doses of an mRNA SARS-CoV-2 vaccine, either BNT162b2 or mRNA-1273. These TCRs are of unknown antigen specificity. The protocol used for the library was the immunoSEQ multiplex PCR assay. TCRdb retrieved this table from immuneACCESS and kept in-frame rearrangements only. Not all clones are present; in checked studies, unresolved V genes account for under half, and no reason is known for the remainder. This sample is represented by approximately 31,000 clones; about 70% of them were singletons. The ten largest clonotypes hold around 10% of the sample.

This specimen consisted of CD4+ T cells from PBMCs cultured with HCoV-229E spike peptides, obtained after COVID-19 vaccination. According to the study, the label for this sample's cell subset or site signals: HCoV-229E spike overlapping peptide pool stimulation. The receptor set was obtained from a human donor who received a COVID-19 vaccine.

The chain couples TRBV5-1 to TRBJ2-1; the match to TRBD1 covers 8 bases. CDR1 and CDR2 (germline): SGHRS, YFSETQ. V lost 2 bases to trimming and J lost 6 bases; unmatched junction nucleotides: 10. This CDR3 spans 16 amino acids. The CDR3 coding sequence is TGCGCCAGCAGCTTTACGCCGGGACAGGACACCAATGAGCAGTTCTTC. Translation: CASSFTPGQDTNEQFF. Complete variable domain (other parts from reference TRBV5-1 and TRBJ2-1): KAGVTQTPRYLIKTRGQQVTLSCSPISGHRSVSWYQQTPGQGLQFLFEYFSETQRNKGNFPGRFSGRQFSNSRSEMNVSTLELGDSALYLCASSFTPGQDTNEQFFGPGTRLTVL.

V is TRBV6-5 and J is TRBJ1-2, with a possible D match to TRBD1 (5 bases). V lost 6 bases to trimming and J lost 5 bases, with 13 bases between them. Germline V gene sequence: CDR1 MNHEY, CDR2 SVGAGI. This CDR3 spans 13 amino acids. The CDR3 sequence is CASRETAHYGYTF. The CDR3, as DNA: TGTGCCAGCAGGGAGACAGCCCATTATGGCTACACCTTC.

The chain employs TRBV5-8 and TRBJ1-2; 9 nucleotides align to TRBD1. This CDR3 has 14 residues. The V and J ends lost 2 bases and 7 bases, in that order; junction bases with no gene match: 6. Germline CDR1 is SGHTS and CDR2 is YDEGEE. This CDR3 is CASSFLPTGGGYTF. Written as DNA, the CDR3 is TGTGCCAGCAGCTTTCTGCCGACAGGGGGTGGCTACACCTTC.

The chain employs TRBV28 and TRBJ1-6; TRBD1 matches 7 bases. Germline V gene lookup returns CDR1 MDHEN and CDR2 SYDVKM. The CDR3 contains 16 residues. V was pared by 2 bases and J by 4 bases, with 5 bases of the junction left unmatched. CDR3: CASSLTGATYNSPLHF. DNA for the CDR3: TGTGCCAGCAGTTTAACAGGGGCCACATATAATTCACCCCTCCACTTT.

The CDR3 region is CASSERTTNTGELFF. In nucleotides, the CDR3 is TGTGCCAGCAGTGAAAGGACAACGAACACCGGGGAGCTGTTTTTT. The rearrangement joins TRBV6-1 to TRBJ2-2; D might be TRBD1 (5 bases). Deletions cut 2 bases from V and 0 bases from J, with 7 bases between. CDR3 length: 15 residues. Germline V gene lookup returns CDR1 MNHNS and CDR2 SASEGT.

The chain combines TRBV3-1 (or the pseudogene TRBV3-2) with TRBJ2-5; 10 nucleotides line up with TRBD2. Germline V gene lookup returns CDR1 LGHDT and CDR2 YNNKEL (reference sequence). Unmatched junction bases numbered 15, after V lost 4 bases and J lost 7 bases. This CDR3 is built from 17 residues. CDR3 loop: CASSPRGSGRFDGTQYF. The DNA of the CDR3 is TGTGCCAGCAGCCCCCGGGGTAGCGGGAGGTTTGATGGGACCCAGTACTTC.

The chain recombines TRBV7-2 with TRBJ1-4, with TRBD1 matching 7 bases. There are 13 residues in the CDR3. Trimming at V came to 6 bases and at J to 8 bases, leaving 6 bases not matched to a gene. Looked up from germline, CDR1 is SGHTA and CDR2 is FQGNSA. The CDR3 protein is CASRQGSGEKLFF. CDR3 sequence (DNA): TGTGCCAGCAGACAGGGGAGTGGGGAAAAACTGTTTTTT.

The genes are TRBV5-1 and TRBJ1-1, with D maybe TRBD1 (6 bases). The germline V gene encodes CDR1 SGHRS and CDR2 YFSETQ. The CDR3 consists of 15 residues. Trimming shortened V by 7 bases and J by 1 base, and 17 bases separated the two germline ends. The CDR3 reads CASALGGTPNTEAFF. The DNA of the CDR3 is TGCGCCAGCGCCCTGGGGGGGACACCGAACACTGAAGCTTTCTTT.

The chain carries TRBV5-1 and TRBJ1-5, with D tentatively TRBD1 (6 bases). The CDR3 sequence is 17 residues long. V lost 7 bases and J 1 base, leaving 21 bases between the germline ends. Germline-derived CDR1 and CDR2 are SGHRS and YFSETQ. The CDR3 region has the DNA TGCGCCAGCTCCATAGGGGGGCCCTCGGGGAGCAATCAGCCCCAGCATTTT. Encoded protein: CASSIGGPSGSNQPQHF.

The chain uses TRBV5-1 and TRBJ2-7; 9 positions match TRBD1. CDR1 and CDR2 from the germline V gene are SGHRS and YFSETQ. This CDR3 comprises 14 residues. Unmatched junction bases numbered 7, after V lost 4 bases and J lost 5 bases. The CDR3 loop is CASSLGQGMHEQYF. The CDR3 DNA is TGCGCCAGCAGCCTGGGACAGGGCATGCACGAGCAGTACTTC.

V gene TRBV7-7 combines with J gene TRBJ2-3; 8 bases are shared with TRBD2. V shed 5 bases and J 0 bases; nucleotides not matched to a gene: 7. The germline V gene encodes CDR1 SSHAT and CDR2 FNYEAQ (reference sequence). This CDR3 spans 16 amino acids. The CDR3 DNA reads TGTGCCAGCAGCCGGACTAGCCGAGCTAGCACAGATACGCAGTATTTT. It codes for CASSRTSRASTDTQYF.

The chain joins TRBV2 to TRBJ1-1; D gene ambiguous. The CDR3 sequence is 13 residues long. V was pared by 4 bases and J by 6 bases, with 12 bases between. CDR1 is SNHLY, CDR2 FYNNEI, per germline. The DNA for the CDR3 is TGTGCCAGCAGTGCTGAAACAGTCCCTGAAGCTTTCTTT. This sequence encodes CASSAETVPEAFF.

The J gene is TRBJ1-1, the V gene TRBV6-5; D may be TRBD1 (6 bases). Trimming cost V 7 bases and J 4 bases, with 13 bases left between them. The V gene's germline CDR1 is MNHEY and CDR2 SVGAGI. There are 13 residues in the CDR3. The CDR3 DNA reads TGTGCCAGCAATGTCGAGGGGGGCACTGAAGCTTTCTTT. This sequence encodes CASNVEGGTEAFF.

This chain uses TRBV5-4 with TRBJ2-7; 8 bases align to TRBD2. Unmatched junction bases numbered 8, after V lost 6 bases and J lost 3 bases. Looked up from germline, CDR1 is SGHNT and CDR2 is YYREEE (reference sequence). The CDR3 covers 14 residues. The CDR3 spells CASKGAGAHYEQYF. The CDR3 DNA sequence: TGTGCCAGCAAAGGAGCGGGAGCCCACTACGAGCAGTACTTC. Filled out from reference TRBV5-4 and TRBJ2-7, the complete variable domain reads ETGVTQSPTHLIKTRGQQVTLRCSSQSGHNTVSWYQQALGQGPQFIFQYYREEENGRGNFPPRFSGLQFPNYSSELNVNALELDDSALYLCASKGAGAHYEQYFGPGTRLTVT.

This rearrangement joins TRBV6-5 to TRBJ1-1; D uncertain. This CDR3 contains 14 residues. V was trimmed by 5 bases and J by 0 bases, leaving 10 bases between them. Germline values: CDR1 MNHEY, CDR2 SVGAGI. The CDR3 loop reads CASSRDTMNTEAFF. The CDR3 DNA follows: TGTGCCAGCAGTCGCGACACTATGAACACTGAAGCTTTCTTT.

This chain links TRBV6-6 with TRBJ1-6, with D tentatively TRBD1 (5 bases). V lost 7 bases and J lost 5, with 12 bases in between. The CDR3 has 14 amino acids. Germline values: CDR1 MNHNY, CDR2 SVGAGI (reference sequence). This chain's CDR3 is CASKVGGDNSPLHF. The CDR3 DNA is TGTGCCAGCAAAGTCGGGGGAGATAATTCACCCCTCCACTTT.

The chain joins TRBV12-3 or TRBV12-4 to TRBJ2-3; D is ambiguous. CDR3 length equals 12 residues. The V end was cut by 0 bases, the J end by 6 bases, with 4 bases between. CDR3 in DNA: TGTGCCAGCAGTTTAGCGCGGGATACGCAGTATTTT. Its translation: CASSLARDTQYF.

The J gene is TRBJ2-7, the V gene TRBV10-2; D gene ambiguous. The V gene's germline CDR1 is WSHSY and CDR2 SAAADI. V lost 7 bases and J lost 7, with 11 bases in between. This CDR3 comprises 11 residues. DNA for the CDR3: TGCGCCAGCACCTCCATGGAGGAGCAGTACTTC. It codes for CASTSMEEQYF.

This clone was seen only a few times. The chain has TRBV5-1 and TRBJ2-1; 9 bases fit TRBD1. The CDR3 extends over 14 amino acids. CDR1 is SGHRS and CDR2 is YFSETQ in the germline V gene. J lost 7 bases, V lost 2 bases, and 4 bases had no gene match. The CDR3 DNA follows: TGCGCCAGCAGCTTAACCGGGACAGGGAATGAGCAGTTCTTC. Protein sequence: CASSLTGTGNEQFF.

This clone has just a few counts. The chain carries TRBV4-1 and TRBJ2-3; D uncertain. This CDR3 has 15 amino acids. The V end lost 4 bases, the J end lost 2 bases, and 13 bases lay between the germline ends. The germline V gene encodes CDR1 MGHRA and CDR2 YSYEKL. The CDR3 DNA reads TGCGCCAGCAGCCCTCGCACAAGGATCACAGATACGCAGTATTTT. Translating it yields CASSPRTRITDTQYF.

This clone was seen only a few times. This chain joins TRBV6-5 and TRBJ2-5, with 9 bases fitting TRBD2. The J segment lost 3 bases and the V segment lost 5 bases, leaving 4 bases of the junction unmatched. The CDR3 runs 14 residues. Germline CDR1 is MNHEY and CDR2 is SVGAGI. CDR3 DNA: TGTGCCAGCAGTATAGCGGGGGCGAAAGAGACCCAGTACTTC. It specifies CASSIAGAKETQYF.

This clone was counted between two and nine times. The genes are TRBV5-1 and TRBJ2-7; TRBD1 matches at 8 bases. The trim removed 5 bases at V and 3 bases at J, leaving 7 bases unmatched. The CDR3 consists of 14 residues. CDR1 is SGHRS and CDR2 is YFSETQ in the germline V gene. This chain's CDR3 is CASSWTGSGYEQYF. The CDR3 coding sequence is TGCGCCAGCAGTTGGACAGGGTCGGGCTACGAGCAGTACTTC.

The chain uses TRBV2 and TRBJ2-7; D ambiguous. Trimming took off 1 base at V and 7 bases at J, with 8 bases between the two ends. CDR3 length: 12 amino acids. The germline V gene encodes CDR1 SNHLY and CDR2 FYNNEI. The CDR3 DNA reads TGTGCCAGCAGTGAAGACGATTTGGAGCAGTACTTC. Translated: CASSEDDLEQYF.

V and J are TRBV18 and TRBJ2-3; 15 positions agree with TRBD2. CDR3 length equals 17 residues. From germline, CDR1 is KGHSH and CDR2 LQKENI. With 6 bases clipped from V and 4 bases from J, the junction kept 8 bases outside the gene matches. CDR3 nucleotides: TGTGCCAGCTCGCCTTCCGGACTAGCGGGAGGGCCAGATACGCAGTATTTT. Translating gives CASSPSGLAGGPDTQYF. Supplemented by reference TRBV18 and TRBJ2-3, the full variable domain reads NAGVMQNPRHLVRRRGQEARLRCSPMKGHSHVYWYRQLPEEGLKFMVYLQKENIIDESGMPKERFSAEFPKEGPSILRIQQVVRGDSAAYFCASSPSGLAGGPDTQYFGPGTRLTVL.

The V call is TRBV29-1, the J call TRBJ1-1; D not certain. V lost 7 bases and J 4 bases, leaving 10 bases between the germline ends. The CDR3 has 11 residues. In germline, CDR1 is SQVTM, CDR2 ANQGSEA. The CDR3 loop is CSASEVTEAFF. CDR3 DNA: TGCAGCGCATCTGAGGTCACTGAAGCTTTCTTT.

The chain links TRBV5-1 to TRBJ2-6; unclear D gene. The germline gives CDR1 SGHRS, CDR2 YFSETQ. V dropped 2 bases and J dropped 1 base, with 7 bases sitting between them. This CDR3 region has 15 residues. The CDR3 region has the DNA TGCGCCAGCAGCTTACACAGTTCTGGGGCCAACGTCCTGACTTTC. Amino acid sequence: CASSLHSSGANVLTF.

The chain has TRBV2 and TRBJ2-1; TRBD2 agrees at 7 bases. The CDR3 spans 14 residues. V was clipped by 2 bases and J by 12 bases; unmatched bases: 10. CDR1 and CDR2 from the germline V gene are SNHLY and FYNNEI. The CDR3 region has the DNA TGTGCCAGCAGTGAACCCTTGGCGGGGGTTGTGCAGTTCTTC. Amino acid sequence: CASSEPLAGVVQFF. Looking up the rest from reference TRBV2 and TRBJ2-1 gives the full variable domain: EPEVTQTPSHQVTQMGQEVILRCVPISNHLYFYWYRQILGQKVEFLVSFYNNEISEKSEIFDDQFSVERPDGSNFTLKIRSTKLEDSAMYFCASSEPLAGVVQFFGPGTRLTVL.

The chain recombines TRBV19 with TRBJ2-7; 7 bases are a match to TRBD1. CDR1 and CDR2 (germline): LNHDA, SQIVND (reference sequence). Trimming took 3 bases from V and 0 from J; bases not matched to a gene: 5. The CDR3 is made up of 15 amino acids. The CDR3 spells CASSMVQGVSYEQYF. The CDR3 DNA reads TGTGCCAGTAGTATGGTGCAGGGGGTCTCCTACGAGCAGTACTTC.